This T cell receptor beta chain was identified in a study of OX40 agonist ivuxolimab in advanced cancers. About the study: Intravenous ivuxolimab at 0.01 to 10 mg/kg was given to patients every 2 weeks. A mean age of about 56 years, range roughly 20 to 80, was recorded, and roughly 80% were male.

Autoimmune disease history or systemic immunosuppression meant exclusion. The CDR3 extends over 14 amino acids. Trimming shortened V by 0 bases and J by 3 bases, and 9 bases separated the two germline ends. Germline V gives CDR1 SGHRS, CDR2 YFSETQ. Profiling relied on immunoSEQ multiplex PCR, and the TCRdb table lists in-frame clones only, not all of them. The profile covers 45,000 to 50,000 clones, with approximately 91% appearing a single time and 19% taken by the ten largest. This receptor was obtained from an adult with an advanced solid tumor such as melanoma, head and neck, liver or kidney cancer. The chain joins TRBV5-1 to TRBJ2-5; D call uncertain. Sequenced material: CD4+ or CD8+ T cells sorted from blood, taken in a trial of the OX40 agonist ivuxolimab. CDR3 nucleotides: TGCGCCAGCAGCTTGGAGCCCGCGGAAGAGACCCAGTACTTC. It encodes CASSLEPAEETQYF.